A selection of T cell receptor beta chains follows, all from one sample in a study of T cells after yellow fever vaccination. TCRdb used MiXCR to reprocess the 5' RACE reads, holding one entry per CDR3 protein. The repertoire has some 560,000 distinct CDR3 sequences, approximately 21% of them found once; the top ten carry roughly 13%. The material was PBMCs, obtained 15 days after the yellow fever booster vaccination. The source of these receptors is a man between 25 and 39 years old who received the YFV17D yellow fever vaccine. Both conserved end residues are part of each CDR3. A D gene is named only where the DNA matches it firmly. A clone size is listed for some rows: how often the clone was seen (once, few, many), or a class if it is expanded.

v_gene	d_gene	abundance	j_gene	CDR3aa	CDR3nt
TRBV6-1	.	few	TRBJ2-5	CASSQREQETQYF	TGTGCCAGCAGTCAGCGAGAACAAGAGACCCAGTACTTC
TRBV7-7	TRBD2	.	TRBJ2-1	CASSPRTSGPTYNEQFF	TGTGCCAGCAGCCCCCGGACTAGCGGGCCAACCTACAATGAGCAGTTCTTC
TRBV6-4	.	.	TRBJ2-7	CATLLYEQYF	TGTGCCACCCTCCTCTACGAGCAGTACTTC
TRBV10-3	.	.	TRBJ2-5	CAIKEGANVETQYF	TGTGCCATCAAGGAAGGGGCGAATGTGGAGACCCAGTACTTC
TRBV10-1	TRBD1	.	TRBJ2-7	CASSGYRGYEQYF	TGCGCCAGCAGTGGATACAGGGGGTACGAGCAGTACTTC
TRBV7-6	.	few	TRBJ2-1	CASSLLYTEQFF	TGTGCCAGCAGCTTACTCTACACTGAGCAGTTCTTC
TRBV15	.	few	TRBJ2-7	CATSPAGTAYEQYF	TGTGCCACCAGTCCGGCCGGGACCGCCTACGAGCAGTACTTC
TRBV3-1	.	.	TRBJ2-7	CASSHGPTGSYEQYF	TGTGCCAGCAGCCATGGCCCAACCGGGTCCTACGAGCAGTACTTC
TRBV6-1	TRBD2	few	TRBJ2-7	CASLLGLAGGEQYF	TGTGCCAGCCTACTCGGGTTAGCGGGAGGCGAGCAGTACTTC
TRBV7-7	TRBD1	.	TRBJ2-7	CASSQGTGRLEEQYF	TGTGCTAGCAGCCAGGGGACAGGGAGGTTGGAGGAGCAGTACTTC
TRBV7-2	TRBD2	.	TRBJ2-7	CASSFGSGNNYEQYF	TGTGCCAGCAGCTTTGGTAGCGGGAATAATTACGAGCAGTACTTC
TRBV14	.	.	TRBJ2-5	CASSQAWETQYF	TGTGCCAGCAGCCAAGCGTGGGAGACCCAGTACTTC
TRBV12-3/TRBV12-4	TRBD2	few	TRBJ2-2	CASTIGGGPNTGELFF	TGTGCCAGCACCATTGGGGGAGGGCCAAACACCGGGGAGCTGTTTTTT
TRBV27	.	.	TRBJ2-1	CASRKPGQGRVLFF	TGTGCCAGCAGGAAACCGGGTCAGGGTAGGGTTTTGTTCTTC
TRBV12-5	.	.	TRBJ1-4	CATQRTPTNEKLFF	TGTGCTACCCAAAGGACCCCAACTAATGAAAAACTGTTTTTT
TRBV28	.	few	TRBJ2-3	CASSFQGTTQYF	TGTGCCAGCAGTTTCCAGGGCACGACGCAGTATTTT
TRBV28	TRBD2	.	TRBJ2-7	CASRQLAGGYEQYF	TGTGCCAGCAGGCAACTAGCGGGAGGCTACGAGCAGTACTTC
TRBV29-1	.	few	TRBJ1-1	CSVVLNTEAFF	TGCAGCGTTGTGTTGAACACTGAAGCTTTCTTT
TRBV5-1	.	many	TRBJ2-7	CASSLMLGNYEQYF	TGCGCCAGCAGCTTGATGTTAGGCAACTACGAGCAGTACTTC
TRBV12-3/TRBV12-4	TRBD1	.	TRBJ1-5	CASSPTGWKPQHF	TGTGCCAGCAGTCCGACAGGGTGGAAGCCCCAGCATTTT
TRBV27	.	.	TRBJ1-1	CASSPSGGLLTEAFF	TGTGCCAGCAGTCCCTCGGGGGGGCTACTCACTGAAGCTTTCTTT
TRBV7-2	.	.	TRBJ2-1	CASSLGGRDYNEQFF	TGTGCCAGCAGCTTAGGCGGGCGGGATTACAATGAGCAGTTCTTC
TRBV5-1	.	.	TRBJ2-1	CASSSVGTHYNEQFF	TGCGCCAGCAGCTCGGTCGGGACTCACTACAATGAGCAGTTCTTC
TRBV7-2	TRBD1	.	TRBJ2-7	CASSRSGQGSSYEQYF	TGTGCCAGCAGCAGATCGGGACAGGGTAGCTCCTACGAGCAGTACTTC
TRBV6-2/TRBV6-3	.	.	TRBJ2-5	CASSPGTYGQETQYF	TGTGCCAGCAGTCCCGGGACATATGGACAAGAGACCCAGTACTTC
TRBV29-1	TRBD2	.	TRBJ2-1	CSVPREREGEQFF	TGCAGCGTCCCCCGGGAGCGGGAGGGTGAGCAGTTCTTC
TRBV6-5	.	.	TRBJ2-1	CASSFVGTVSYNEQFF	TGTGCCAGCAGTTTTGTGGGGACTGTCTCCTACAATGAGCAGTTCTTC
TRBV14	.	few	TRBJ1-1	CASSRRTDLMSTEAFF	TGTGCCAGCAGCCGACGGACAGACCTCATGAGCACTGAAGCTTTCTTT
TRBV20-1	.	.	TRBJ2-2	CSATSRLTGELFF	TGCAGTGCTACATCTAGGCTCACCGGGGAGCTGTTTTTT
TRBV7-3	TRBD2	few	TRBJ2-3	CASSFPSGASTDTQYF	TGTGCCAGCAGCTTCCCGAGCGGGGCGAGCACAGATACGCAGTATTTT
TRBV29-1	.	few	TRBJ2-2	CSVGGAQGNSGELFF	TGCAGCGTGGGGGGGGCGCAAGGAAACTCCGGGGAGCTGTTTTTT
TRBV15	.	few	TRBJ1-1	CATSRQVGTEAFF	TGTGCCACCAGCAGGCAGGTTGGGACTGAAGCTTTCTTT
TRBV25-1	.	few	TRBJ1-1	CASSRAMNTEAFF	TGTGCCAGCAGCAGGGCTATGAACACTGAAGCTTTCTTT
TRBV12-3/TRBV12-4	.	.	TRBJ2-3	CASSQTFSTDTQYF	TGTGCCAGCAGTCAAACCTTCTCCACAGATACGCAGTATTTT
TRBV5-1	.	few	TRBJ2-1	CASSSRPIQGRNNEQFF	TGCGCCAGCAGCTCTCGACCGATACAGGGGAGGAACAATGAGCAGTTCTTC
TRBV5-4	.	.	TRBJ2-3	CASSLILSSDTQYF	TGTGCCAGCAGCTTAATACTTAGCTCAGATACGCAGTATTTT
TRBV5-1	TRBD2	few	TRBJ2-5	CASSPAAGVTETQYF	TGCGCCAGCAGCCCGGCGGCGGGAGTTACTGAGACCCAGTACTTC
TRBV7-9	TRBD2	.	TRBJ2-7	CAYREGTYEQYF	TGTGCTTATCGGGAGGGGACCTACGAGCAGTACTTC
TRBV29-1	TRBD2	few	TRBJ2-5	CSVGPGGIETQYF	TGCAGCGTTGGGCCGGGGGGGATAGAGACCCAGTACTTC
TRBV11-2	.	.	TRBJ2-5	CASSPARTQSETQYF	TGTGCCAGCAGCCCCGCGCGGACCCAATCGGAGACCCAGTACTTC
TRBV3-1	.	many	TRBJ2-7	CASSLADSYEQYF	TGTGCCAGCAGCTTGGCTGACAGCTACGAGCAGTACTTC